Sequencing of this TCR beta chain was carried out in a study of blood T cell repertoires in COVID-19. Profiled with immunoSEQ multiplex PCR; TCRdb holds only in-frame clones, not every one. The sample holds 250,000 or so clones, 80% to 95% seen once. In the 2 weeks before study entry, exposed participants met a COVID-19 case, which was PCR-confirmed or clinician-diagnosed. Material: PBMCs or T cells enriched from blood (not recorded which). This sequence was found in a middle-aged man who had been exposed to COVID-19.

The CDR3 loop is CASSFSGVYEQYF. The CDR3 DNA sequence: TGTGCCAGCAGCTTTAGCGGTGTCTACGAGCAGTACTTC. This chain connects TRBV7-9 to TRBJ2-7, with a possible D match to TRBD2 (6 bases). The germline V gene has CDR1 SEHNR and CDR2 FQNEAQ (reference sequence). The CDR3 has 13 amino acids. With 3 bases removed from V and 3 bases from J, the gap between germline ends came to 9 bases. The complete variable domain, with remaining parts taken from reference TRBV7-9 and TRBJ2-7, reads DTGVSQNPRHKITKRGQNVTFRCDPISEHNRLYWYRQTLGQGPEFLTYFQNEAQLEKSRLLSDRFSAERPKGSFSTLEIQRTEQGDSAMYLCASSFSGVYEQYFGPGTRLTVT.